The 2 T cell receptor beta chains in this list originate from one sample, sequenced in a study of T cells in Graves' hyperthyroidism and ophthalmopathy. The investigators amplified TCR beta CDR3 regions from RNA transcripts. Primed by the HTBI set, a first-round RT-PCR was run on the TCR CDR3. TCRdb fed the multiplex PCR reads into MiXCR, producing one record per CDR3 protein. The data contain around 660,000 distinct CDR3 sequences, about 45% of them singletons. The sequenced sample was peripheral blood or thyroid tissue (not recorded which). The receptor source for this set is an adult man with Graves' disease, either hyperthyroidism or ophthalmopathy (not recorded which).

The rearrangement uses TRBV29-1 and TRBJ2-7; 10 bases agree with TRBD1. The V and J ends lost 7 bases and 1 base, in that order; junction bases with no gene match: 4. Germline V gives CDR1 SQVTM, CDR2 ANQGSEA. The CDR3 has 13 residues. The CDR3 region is CSGLGQGSYEQYF. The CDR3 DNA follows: TGCAGCGGACTGGGACAGGGGTCCTACGAGCAGTACTTC.

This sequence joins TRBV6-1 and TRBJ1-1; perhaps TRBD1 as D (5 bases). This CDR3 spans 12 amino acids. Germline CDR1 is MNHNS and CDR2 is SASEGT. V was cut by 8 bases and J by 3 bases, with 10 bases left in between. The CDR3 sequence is CASLAGHTEAFF. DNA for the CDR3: TGTGCCAGCTTGGCAGGGCACACTGAAGCTTTCTTT.